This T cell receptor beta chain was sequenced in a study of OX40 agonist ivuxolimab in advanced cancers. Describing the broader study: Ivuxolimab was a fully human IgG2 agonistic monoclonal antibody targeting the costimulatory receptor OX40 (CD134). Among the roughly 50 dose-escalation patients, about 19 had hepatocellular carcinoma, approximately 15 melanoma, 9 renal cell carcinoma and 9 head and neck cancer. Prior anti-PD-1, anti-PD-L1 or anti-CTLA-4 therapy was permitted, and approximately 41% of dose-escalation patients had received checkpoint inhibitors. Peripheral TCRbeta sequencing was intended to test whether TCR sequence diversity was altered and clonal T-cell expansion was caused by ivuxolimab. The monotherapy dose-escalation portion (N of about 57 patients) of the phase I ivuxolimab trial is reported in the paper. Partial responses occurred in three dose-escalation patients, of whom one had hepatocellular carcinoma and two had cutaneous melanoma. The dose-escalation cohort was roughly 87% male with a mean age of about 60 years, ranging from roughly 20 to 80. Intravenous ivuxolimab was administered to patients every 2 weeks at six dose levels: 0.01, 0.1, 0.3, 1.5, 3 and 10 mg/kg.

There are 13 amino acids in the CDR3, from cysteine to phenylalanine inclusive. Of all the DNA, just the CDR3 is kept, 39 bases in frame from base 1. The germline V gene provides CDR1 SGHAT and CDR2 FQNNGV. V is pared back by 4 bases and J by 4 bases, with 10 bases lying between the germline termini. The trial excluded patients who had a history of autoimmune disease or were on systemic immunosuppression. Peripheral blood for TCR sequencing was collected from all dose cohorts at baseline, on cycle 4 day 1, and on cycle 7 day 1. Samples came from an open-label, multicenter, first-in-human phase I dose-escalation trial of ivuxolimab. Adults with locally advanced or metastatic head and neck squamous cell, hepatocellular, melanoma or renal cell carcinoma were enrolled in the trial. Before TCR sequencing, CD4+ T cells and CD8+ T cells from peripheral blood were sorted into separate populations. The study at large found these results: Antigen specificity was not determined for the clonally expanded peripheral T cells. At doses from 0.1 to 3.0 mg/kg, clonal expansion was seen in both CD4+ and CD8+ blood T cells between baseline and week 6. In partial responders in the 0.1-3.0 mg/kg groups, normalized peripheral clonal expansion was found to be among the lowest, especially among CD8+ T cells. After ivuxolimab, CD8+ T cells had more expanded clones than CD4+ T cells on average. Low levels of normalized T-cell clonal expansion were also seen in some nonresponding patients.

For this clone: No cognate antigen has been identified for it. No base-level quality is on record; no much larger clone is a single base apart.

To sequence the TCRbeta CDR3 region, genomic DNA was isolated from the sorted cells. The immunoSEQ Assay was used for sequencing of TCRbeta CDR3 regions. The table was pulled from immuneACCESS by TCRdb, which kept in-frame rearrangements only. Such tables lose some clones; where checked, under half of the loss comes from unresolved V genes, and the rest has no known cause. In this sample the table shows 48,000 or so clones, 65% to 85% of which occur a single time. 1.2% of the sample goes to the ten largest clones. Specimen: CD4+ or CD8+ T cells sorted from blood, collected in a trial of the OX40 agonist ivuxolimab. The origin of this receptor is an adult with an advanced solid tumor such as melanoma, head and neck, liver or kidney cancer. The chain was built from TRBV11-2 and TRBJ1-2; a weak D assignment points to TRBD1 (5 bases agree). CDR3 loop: CASSSRQSYGYTF. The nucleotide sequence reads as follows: TGTGCCAGCAGCTCTAGACAGAGCTATGGCTACACCTTC.